The 32 T cell receptor beta chains reported below all come from one sample, sequenced in a study of cytotoxic CD8 clonotypes in ibrutinib-treated CLL. Assay: immunoSEQ multiplex PCR; the TCRdb copy retains only in-frame clones and omits some. The data hold 35,000 to 55,000 clones, with approximately 69% observed a single time. The sequencing here drew on PBMCs, taken after 12 months of ibrutinib treatment. The receptors come from a human donor with chronic lymphocytic leukemia.

This rearrangement joins TRBV28 to TRBJ2-7, with 9 nucleotides matching TRBD2. Germline CDR1 reads MDHEN; CDR2 reads SYDVKM. This CDR3 has 14 residues. With 2 bases clipped from V and 5 bases from J, the junction kept 4 bases outside the gene matches. For the CDR3, the DNA is TGTGCCAGCAGTTTAGCGGGGGGGCTCAACGAGCAGTACTTC. Its translation is CASSLAGGLNEQYF. Together with reference TRBV28 and TRBJ2-7, the CDR3 gives the full variable domain: DVKVTQSSRYLVKRTGEKVFLECVQDMDHENMFWYRQDPGLGLRLIYFSYDVKMKEKGDIPEGYSVSREKKERFSLILESASTNQTSMYLCASSLAGGLNEQYFGPGTRLTVT.

This sequence joins TRBV7-2 and TRBJ2-2, with 7 bases aligning to TRBD2. The CDR3 totals 14 residues. Germline V gene data show CDR1 as SGHTA and CDR2 as FQGNSA. V shed 4 bases and J 5 bases; nucleotides not matched to a gene: 4. CDR3 loop: CASSSGLPTGELFF. CDR3 bases: TGTGCCAGCAGCTCGGGACTACCGACCGGGGAGCTGTTTTTT.

The sample holds a few counts of this clone. This chain links TRBV28 with TRBJ2-5, with TRBD1 matching over 11 bases. V trimming: 5 bases; J trimming: 5 bases; junction bases outside the gene matches: 7. Germline V gene data show CDR1 as MDHEN and CDR2 as SYDVKM. The CDR3 is 15 amino acids. The chain's CDR3 is CASSGDRGRLETQYF. DNA for the CDR3: TGTGCCAGCAGTGGGGACAGGGGGAGGCTGGAGACCCAGTACTTC.

This clone was picked up a small number of times. V and J are TRBV7-6 and TRBJ1-4, with unresolved D. This CDR3 is built from 14 residues. The ends were cut back, 5 bases at V and 10 bases at J, with 17 bases in the middle. The V gene's germline CDR1 is SGHVS and CDR2 FNYEAQ. CDR3 coding DNA: TGTGCCAGCAGCGGAAGCAGTCACAACGGAAAACTGTTTTTT. Translated, it gives CASSGSSHNGKLFF.

This clone is a singleton in its sample. The rearrangement links TRBV28 to TRBJ1-1, with D tentatively TRBD1 (6 bases). Deletions cut 7 bases from V and 1 base from J, with 22 bases between. The CDR3 contains 17 residues. The germline V gene has CDR1 MDHEN and CDR2 SYDVKM. CDR3 bases: TGTGCCAGCAACCCCACCGGGTCAGGGGCCCAGAACACTGAAGCTTTCTTT. As protein: CASNPTGSGAQNTEAFF.

This clone showed up just a few times. The rearrangement uses TRBV2 and TRBJ2-7, with a weak D call TRBD1 (5 bases). CDR1 SNHLY and CDR2 FYNNEI come from the germline V gene. V shed 4 bases and J shed 7 bases, with 8 bases lying between them. The CDR3 covers 11 residues. CDR3: CASSAGLEQYF. The CDR3 DNA reads as TGTGCCAGCAGTGCAGGGTTAGAGCAGTACTTC.

The chain uses TRBV7-2 and TRBJ1-1, with D possibly being TRBD1 (5 bases). Trimming removed 4 bases from V and 2 bases from J, with 8 bases in between. CDR3 size: 13 residues. CDR1 and CDR2 (germline): SGHTA, FQGNSA. CDR3 loop: CASSWGLNTEAFF. The CDR3 DNA reads TGTGCCAGCAGCTGGGGGTTAAACACTGAAGCTTTCTTT.

This clone was counted between two and nine times. This rearrangement joins TRBV5-1 to TRBJ2-1, with 8 bases lining up with TRBD2. The CDR3 contains 14 residues. CDR1 SGHRS and CDR2 YFSETQ come from the germline V gene. Unmatched junction bases numbered 1, after V lost 5 bases and J lost 0 bases. The CDR3: CASRLADSYNEQFF. The DNA of the CDR3 is TGCGCCAGCAGACTAGCGGACTCCTACAATGAGCAGTTCTTC.

The chain recombines TRBV6-5 with TRBJ1-5; D possibly corresponds to TRBD1 (6 bases). CDR1 is MNHEY and CDR2 is SVGAGI in the germline V gene. The CDR3 spans 15 residues. With 0 bases removed from V and 10 bases from J, the gap between germline ends came to 16 bases. CDR3 nucleotides: TGTGCCAGCAGTTACTCGCTGGACAGCGCTTACCCCCAGCATTTT. Amino acids: CASSYSLDSAYPQHF.

The chain carries TRBV19 and TRBJ1-2; weak D call: TRBD1 (6 bases). The CDR3 has 13 residues. Germline V gene lookup returns CDR1 LNHDA and CDR2 SQIVND (reference sequence). Trimming stripped 7 bases from V and 3 bases from J, with 12 bases between. CDR3 sequence reads: CASISRTDYGYTF. CDR3 bases: TGTGCCAGTATCTCGCGGACAGACTATGGCTACACCTTC.

The chain uses TRBV30 and TRBJ1-2, with no clear D. Looked up from germline, CDR1 is GTSNPN and CDR2 is SVGIG (reference sequence). Between the trimmed V and J ends, which lost 4 bases and 8 bases, there was a span of 14 bases. The CDR3 length is 12 residues. The CDR3 nucleotides read TGTGCCTGGACTCGCGGGTCTGAGGGCTACACCTTC. This encodes CAWTRGSEGYTF.

As to this clone: At one end, the junction sequence differs from germline, possibly due to a read error. The J gene is TRBJ1-6, the V gene TRBV7-7, with D perhaps TRBD1 (6 bases). The germline V gene encodes CDR1 SSHAT and CDR2 FNYEAQ (reference sequence). The CDR3 contains 15 residues. CDR3 nucleotides: TGTGCTAGCAGTCCAACGGCAGGGGACAATTCACCCCTCCACTTT. Translated, it gives CASSPTAGDNSPLHF. Drawing the rest from reference TRBV7-7 and TRBJ1-6, the complete variable domain is GAGVSQSPRYKVTKRGQDVTLRCDPISSHATLYWYQQALGQGPEFLTYFNYEAQPDKSGLPSDRFSAERPEGSISTLTIQRTEQRDSAMYRCASSPTAGDNSPLHFGNGTRLTVT.

The chain employs TRBV9 and TRBJ1-2, with 9 bases that match TRBD1. The germline V gene has CDR1 SGDLS and CDR2 YYNGEE. Trimming at V came to 0 bases and at J to 4 bases, leaving 1 base not matched to a gene. The CDR3 covers 14 residues. Written as DNA, the CDR3 is TGTGCCAGCAGCGTAGGGACAGGGGCCTATGGCTACACCTTC. This codes for CASSVGTGAYGYTF.

The V and J genes are TRBV9 and TRBJ1-3; no reliable D call. The CDR3 is 16 amino acids. CDR1 and CDR2 from the germline V gene are SGDLS and YYNGEE. V was trimmed by 0 bases and J by 2 bases, leaving 12 bases between them. DNA for the CDR3: TGTGCCAGCAGCGTAGAAGGCTCGGAACCTGGAAACACCATATATTTT. Protein sequence: CASSVEGSEPGNTIYF. The complete variable domain, with remaining parts taken from reference TRBV9 and TRBJ1-3, reads DSGVTQTPKHLITATGQRVTLRCSPRSGDLSVYWYQQSLDQGLQFLIQYYNGEERAKGNILERFSAQQFPDLHSELNLSSLELGDSALYFCASSVEGSEPGNTIYFGEGSWLTVV.

Comment on this clone: One junction end does not reproduce the germline sequence, and a read error may be involved. The chain couples TRBV5-4 to TRBJ2-5; 10 nucleotides line up with TRBD2. Germline lookup yields CDR1 SGHNT and CDR2 YYREEE (reference sequence). CDR3 length: 17 residues. CDR3 amino acids: CASSLQSGGAGWEIQYF. CDR3 coding DNA: TGTGCCAGCAGCTTGCAAAGCGGGGGGGCCGGCTGGGAGATCCAGTACTTC.

The V gene is TRBV6-1, the J gene TRBJ1-3; the D gene is possibly TRBD1 (5 bases). CDR3 size: 13 residues. Trimming took 9 bases from V and 3 from J, leaving 12 bases between them. Looked up from germline, CDR1 is MNHNS and CDR2 is SASEGT. In DNA form, the CDR3 reads TGTGCCAGTAGAGACAGATATGGAAACACCATATATTTT. Translated: CASRDRYGNTIYF.

CDR3 bases: TGTGCCAGCACTTCTAGCTCATCCTCCCTTCAGGCGGAAGCTTTCTTT. Translating gives CASTSSSSSLQAEAFF. V usage is TRBV19 and J usage is TRBJ1-1; D call uncertain. Germline CDR1 reads LNHDA; CDR2 reads SQIVND (reference sequence). This CDR3 is built from 16 residues. Trimming pared 9 bases from V and 8 bases from J, leaving 28 bases between.

This chain joins TRBV18 and TRBJ1-4; TRBD1 matches at 10 bases. This CDR3 is 16 amino acids long. V shed 5 bases, J shed 7 bases, and the junction held 10 bases outside the gene matches. Germline CDR1 is KGHSH and CDR2 is LQKENI. CDR3 bases: TGTGCCAGCTCAGCTGAAAGGGACAGGGGTTTTGAAAAACTGTTTTTT. Protein product: CASSAERDRGFEKLFF.

The rearrangement joins TRBV18 to TRBJ2-5; D is ambiguous. This CDR3 comprises 12 residues. Germline values: CDR1 KGHSH, CDR2 LQKENI. Trimming left V 3 bases short and J 4 bases short, with 6 bases between. For the CDR3, the DNA is TGTGCCAGCTCACCCGAGGCAGAGACCCAGTACTTC. This codes for CASSPEAETQYF.

The chain has TRBV27 and TRBJ1-2; 11 bases map to TRBD1. CDR1 MNHEY and CDR2 SMNVEV come from the germline V gene (reference sequence). This CDR3 is 15 amino acids long. Trimming removed 5 bases from V and 8 bases from J; junction bases left unmatched: 10. The CDR3 is CASSHGQGARGGYTF. Here the CDR3 DNA reads TGTGCCAGCAGTCACGGACAGGGGGCTAGGGGAGGCTACACCTTC.

This chain uses TRBV11-3 with TRBJ1-1; 7 bases align to TRBD1. The CDR3 loop spans 14 amino acids. The germline CDR1 and CDR2 sequences are SGHNT and YENEEA. J was trimmed by 0 bases and V by 5 bases; bases with no gene match: 3. The DNA of the CDR3 is TGTGCCAGCAGCAAGGGGGCCCTGAACACTGAAGCTTTCTTT. It specifies CASSKGALNTEAFF.

The chain recombines TRBV18 with TRBJ1-5; 7 positions agree with TRBD1. CDR1 and CDR2 from the germline V gene are KGHSH and LQKENI. This CDR3 is built from 18 residues. V trimming: 3 bases; J trimming: 2 bases; junction bases outside the gene matches: 13. The CDR3: CASSPSRQGSVGNQPQHF. The CDR3 DNA reads as TGTGCCAGCTCACCCTCTCGACAGGGTAGTGTGGGCAATCAGCCCCAGCATTTT.

This clone was picked up a small number of times. CDR3 amino acids: CASRGQLNTEAFF. The CDR3 DNA sequence: TGTGCCAGCAGAGGACAGCTTAACACTGAAGCTTTCTTT. The chain has TRBV9 and TRBJ1-1, with TRBD1 as a possible D gene (6 bases). Trimming pared 5 bases from V and 2 bases from J, leaving 10 bases between. The germline V gene has CDR1 SGDLS and CDR2 YYNGEE. The CDR3 extends over 13 amino acids.

The genes are TRBV4-1 and TRBJ2-3; TRBD1 is a possible D gene (6 bases). Germline V gives CDR1 MGHRA, CDR2 YSYEKL. The V gene lost 4 bases and the J gene lost 4 bases, with 18 bases spanning the gap. This CDR3 comprises 16 residues. As DNA, the CDR3 is TGCGCCAGCAGCCGAGGACAGCTTGGTTTTTCAGATACGCAGTATTTT. Translated: CASSRGQLGFSDTQYF.

The chain links TRBV5-1 to TRBJ2-3, with D possibly TRBD2 on 6 matching bases. V gave up 1 base and J gave up 1 base, with 13 bases separating them. Germline lookup yields CDR1 SGHRS and CDR2 YFSETQ. The CDR3 sequence is 16 residues long. The DNA of the CDR3 is TGCGCCAGCAGCTTGCTCTCTAGCGAGCGCACAGATACGCAGTATTTT. Residues: CASSLLSSERTDTQYF.

CDR3 nucleotides: TGTGCCAGCAGCGACCCATGGCGGGGGGCTAGAGGCCAGTACTTC. Encoded protein: CASSDPWRGARGQYF. The chain has TRBV7-8 and TRBJ2-5; 8 bases are shared with TRBD2. Germline trimming cut 5 bases from V and 10 bases from J; bases unmatched to any gene: 15. Germline V lookup: CDR1 SGHVS, CDR2 FQNEAQ. The CDR3 loop spans 15 amino acids.

V is TRBV29-1 and J is TRBJ1-2; D remains ambiguous. Between the trimmed V and J ends, which lost 4 bases and 1 base, there was a span of 7 bases. Germline CDR1 SQVTM, CDR2 ANQGSEA. The CDR3 contains 12 residues. The CDR3 DNA follows: TGCAGCGTTGTACGTTATAACTATGGCTACACCTTC. The encoded protein is CSVVRYNYGYTF.

This clone appeared once. The V and J genes are TRBV10-3 and TRBJ1-6; D is ambiguous. This CDR3 has 15 amino acids. Trimming removed 0 bases from V and 6 bases from J, with 9 bases in between. CDR1 and CDR2 (germline): ENHRY, SYGVKD. The CDR3 region is CAISESLGFNSPLHF. CDR3 bases: TGTGCCATCAGTGAGTCGCTGGGATTTAATTCACCCCTCCACTTT.

This chain uses TRBV7-3 with TRBJ2-3; tentatively, D is TRBD1 or TRBD2 (5 bases each). The CDR3 has 14 residues. V shed 8 bases and J shed 2 bases, with 14 bases lying between them. Germline V CDR1 and CDR2: SGHTA, FQGTGA. CDR3 loop: CASGTGRDTDTQYF. CDR3 DNA: TGTGCCAGCGGTACGGGACGGGACACAGATACGCAGTATTTT. The variable domain in full, completed from reference TRBV7-3 and TRBJ2-3, reads GAGVSQTPSNKVTEKGKYVELRCDPISGHTALYWYRQSLGQGPEFLIYFQGTGAADDSGLPNDRFFAVRPEGSVSTLKIQRTERGDSAVYLCASGTGRDTDTQYFGPGTRLTVL.

This clone has just a few counts. This chain joins TRBV5-6 and TRBJ2-2; D ambiguous. With 6 bases removed from V and 1 base from J, the gap between germline ends came to 10 bases. The CDR3 spans 14 residues. Germline loops: CDR1 SGHDT, CDR2 YYEEEE. CDR3 loop: CASNMVGNTGELFF. In DNA form, the CDR3 reads TGTGCCAGCAACATGGTGGGGAACACCGGGGAGCTGTTTTTT.

The chain recombines TRBV6-5 with TRBJ1-2; 7 positions agree with TRBD1. V gave up 0 bases and J gave up 3 bases; unmatched junction bases: 7. This CDR3 spans 16 amino acids. The germline V gene has CDR1 MNHEY and CDR2 SVGAGI. For the CDR3, the DNA is TGTGCCAGCAGTTACTCGACAGGGCCTCGCGACTATGGCTACACCTTC. Protein sequence: CASSYSTGPRDYGYTF.

This clone turned up a few times. This chain uses TRBV5-1 with TRBJ2-2; D call uncertain. CDR3 length equals 15 residues. The V gene's germline CDR1 is SGHRS and CDR2 YFSETQ. Deletions cut 0 bases from V and 1 base from J, with 7 bases between. CDR3 coding DNA: TGCGCCAGCAGCTTGGCGATCCAGAACACCGGGGAGCTGTTTTTT. It translates to CASSLAIQNTGELFF.